One sample yielded the 26 T cell receptor beta chains listed below, sequenced in a study of glioma-infiltrating T cells after dendritic cell vaccination. Data came from immunoSEQ multiplex PCR; TCRdb stores just in-frame clones and leaves some out. The sample yields fewer than 75,000 clones, approximately 80% seen once. The sample was blood, taken before dendritic cell vaccination. These receptors came from a human donor with glioblastoma.

This clone has only one observation. This rearrangement joins TRBV29-1 to TRBJ1-4, with 9 bases fitting TRBD1. The CDR3 covers 13 residues. The V gene end was trimmed by 6 bases and the J gene end by 7 bases; junction bases not matched to a gene: 6. CDR1 and CDR2 from the germline V gene are SQVTM and ANQGSEA. The CDR3 protein is CSVQGARFEKLFF. CDR3 in DNA: TGCAGCGTACAGGGGGCTCGGTTTGAAAAACTGTTTTTT.

The chain employs TRBV19 and TRBJ1-2; no definite D call. The V gene lost 4 bases and the J gene lost 1 base, with 7 bases spanning the gap. The CDR3 runs to 13 residues. Germline-derived CDR1 and CDR2 are LNHDA and SQIVND (reference sequence). The CDR3 DNA reads TGTGCCAGTAGTACAACAGATAACTATGGCTACACCTTC. Protein sequence: CASSTTDNYGYTF.

The chain combines TRBV4-1 with TRBJ1-2, with 7 bases fitting TRBD1. V lost 4 bases, J lost 2 bases, and 10 bases stayed unmatched. The CDR3 is 16 residues long. The germline CDR1 and CDR2 sequences are MGHRA and YSYEKL. The DNA for the CDR3 is TGCGCCAGCAGCCCCGAGGGGGCGCAGGAAAACTATGGCTACACCTTC. Its translation: CASSPEGAQENYGYTF.

The V gene is TRBV11-3, the J gene TRBJ2-1, with TRBD2 identical over 9 bases. V shed 5 bases and J 0 bases; nucleotides not matched to a gene: 5. CDR3 length: 16 residues. Germline CDR1 is SGHNT and CDR2 is YENEEA. The CDR3 here is CASSPAGGGSYNEQFF. For the CDR3, the DNA is TGTGCCAGCAGCCCAGCGGGGGGTGGCTCCTACAATGAGCAGTTCTTC.

The V gene is TRBV7-3, the J gene TRBJ1-2, with no clear D. This CDR3 spans 16 amino acids. V was cut by 3 bases and J by 5 bases, with 19 bases left in between. Germline CDR1 reads SGHTA; CDR2 reads FQGTGA. The CDR3: CASSFQAGGGEYGYTF. The CDR3 DNA sequence: TGTGCCAGCAGCTTCCAAGCGGGCGGTGGGGAATATGGCTACACCTTC.

The chain recombines TRBV5-8 with TRBJ2-2; 8 nucleotides align to TRBD1. Germline-derived CDR1 and CDR2 are SGHTS and YDEGEE. The CDR3 has 17 amino acids. J was trimmed by 3 bases and V by 0 bases; bases with no gene match: 7. As DNA, the CDR3 is TGTGCCAGCAGCTTGGTTTTTTCGGGACAGGACACCGGGGAGCTGTTTTTT. Translating it yields CASSLVFSGQDTGELFF.

The chain links TRBV7-6 to TRBJ2-6, with 9 bases matching TRBD2. Germline-derived CDR1 and CDR2 are SGHVS and FNYEAQ. The trim removed 3 bases at V and 0 bases at J, leaving 3 bases unmatched. CDR3 length: 17 residues. The CDR3: CASSFGGGVSGANVLTF. As DNA, the CDR3 is TGTGCCAGCAGCTTTGGCGGGGGGGTCTCTGGGGCCAACGTCCTGACTTTC.

The chain carries TRBV6-5 and TRBJ2-1; 14 bases are shared with TRBD2. CDR1 and CDR2 from the germline V gene are MNHEY and SVGAGI. Germline trimming cut 4 bases from V and 7 bases from J; bases unmatched to any gene: 6. This CDR3 region has 16 residues. CDR3 coding DNA: TGTGCCAGCAGTTGGGGACTAGCGGGGGCCAATAATGAGCAGTTCTTC. Amino acids: CASSWGLAGANNEQFF.

The chain combines TRBV9 with TRBJ2-7, with TRBD1 matching 8 bases. V gave up 3 bases and J gave up 2 bases; unmatched junction bases: 7. Germline CDR1 SGDLS, CDR2 YYNGEE. The CDR3 contains 15 residues. CDR3 residues: CASSARDRNPYEQYF. The CDR3 nucleotides are TGTGCCAGCAGCGCAAGGGACAGGAACCCCTACGAGCAGTACTTC.

There are a few counts of this clone. The chain employs TRBV7-9 and TRBJ2-7, with D tentatively TRBD1 (5 bases). There are 16 residues in the CDR3. Germline V gene data show CDR1 as SEHNR and CDR2 as FQNEAQ (reference sequence). Trimming cost V 1 base and J 2 bases, with 15 bases left between them. The CDR3, as DNA: TGTGCCAGCAGCTTAGTAGGCCAGGGTTTGACCTACGAGCAGTACTTC. Translating it yields CASSLVGQGLTYEQYF.

The chain recombines TRBV5-1 with TRBJ2-5; D not resolved. Germline-derived CDR1 and CDR2 are SGHRS and YFSETQ. The CDR3 runs 12 residues. Trimming shortened V by 7 bases and J by 5 bases, and 12 bases separated the two germline ends. CDR3 amino acids: CASAESAETQYF. The CDR3 DNA follows: TGCGCCAGCGCGGAGTCGGCGGAGACCCAGTACTTC.

The chain recombines TRBV7-2 with TRBJ2-5, with D uncertain. Germline V gene lookup returns CDR1 SGHTA and CDR2 FQGNSA. This CDR3 is built from 13 residues. Trimming pared 5 bases from V and 4 bases from J, leaving 11 bases between. CDR3 DNA sequence: TGTGCCAGCAGCCCCCCGGTAGCAGAGACCCAGTACTTC. Encoded protein: CASSPPVAETQYF.

As concerns this clone: In the same sample, other DNA sequences code for this CDR3. This chain uses TRBV7-2 with TRBJ1-1, with 11 positions matching TRBD1. CDR3 length: 15 amino acids. The germline V gene has CDR1 SGHTA and CDR2 FQGNSA. The V segment lost 1 base and the J segment 4 bases; nucleotides outside the gene matches: 2. CDR3 protein: CASSLGDRGGTEAFF. DNA of the CDR3: TGTGCCAGCAGCTTAGGGGACAGGGGGGGCACTGAAGCTTTCTTT.

This clone was counted only a few times. The J gene is TRBJ1-2, the V gene TRBV14; 7 nucleotides line up with TRBD1. J was trimmed by 8 bases and V by 0 bases; bases with no gene match: 3. Germline CDR1 and CDR2: SGHDN and FVKESK. The CDR3 spans 13 residues. CDR3 DNA sequence: TGTGCCAGCAGCCAAGACGACAGGGCCGGCTACACCTTC. It is translated as CASSQDDRAGYTF.

This clone has more than one count but fewer than ten. V usage is TRBV28 and J usage is TRBJ1-1, with D uncertain. The germline gives CDR1 MDHEN, CDR2 SYDVKM. This CDR3 has 10 residues. The ends were cut back, 7 bases at V and 9 bases at J, with 9 bases in the middle. Here the CDR3 DNA reads TGTGCCAGCACAAAAGAGAAAGCTTTCTTT. It translates to CASTKEKAFF.

The chain carries TRBV7-8 and TRBJ2-3, with D maybe TRBD1 (5 bases). The CDR3 runs 13 residues. Trimming left V 1 base short and J 4 bases short, with 6 bases between. Germline V gene lookup returns CDR1 SGHVS and CDR2 FQNEAQ. CDR3 DNA: TGTGCCAGCAGCTTAGAGGGGTCAGATACGCAGTATTTT. Protein: CASSLEGSDTQYF.

This sequence joins TRBV5-4 and TRBJ1-1; 7 bases are shared with TRBD1. The CDR3 has 15 residues. V shed 3 bases, J shed 1 base, and the junction held 6 bases outside the gene matches. Per germline, CDR1 SGHNT and CDR2 YYREEE (reference sequence). The chain's CDR3 is CASSSPTGENTEAFF. For the CDR3, the DNA is TGTGCCAGCAGCTCCCCAACAGGGGAGAACACTGAAGCTTTCTTT.

This chain connects TRBV29-1 to TRBJ2-3, with D perhaps matching TRBD2 (6 bases). Deletions cut 1 base from V and 2 bases from J, with 13 bases between. Per germline, CDR1 SQVTM and CDR2 ANQGSEA. The CDR3 is 15 amino acids. This CDR3 reads CSVEGLGWATDTQYF. In nucleotides, the CDR3 is TGCAGCGTTGAAGGACTAGGATGGGCCACAGATACGCAGTATTTT.

This clone appeared a few times. Other nucleotide sequences in the sample specify the same CDR3. The CDR3 bases are TGCAGCGCCTCGGGACAGGGGAACACCATATATTTT. This encodes CSASGQGNTIYF. The V call is TRBV29-1, the J call TRBJ1-3; 10 bases match TRBD1. The CDR3 has 12 residues. Germline V gives CDR1 SQVTM, CDR2 ANQGSEA. Unmatched junction bases numbered 4, after V lost 7 bases and J lost 7 bases.

The chain employs TRBV5-1 and TRBJ2-1, with a tentative D call TRBD1 (5 bases). From germline, CDR1 is SGHRS and CDR2 YFSETQ. V shed 1 base and J shed 8 bases, with 13 bases lying between them. The CDR3 runs to 14 residues. CDR3 sequence: CASSLIQDRDEQFF. The CDR3 DNA is TGCGCCAGCAGCTTGATACAGGATCGCGATGAGCAGTTCTTC.

V gene TRBV5-6 combines with J gene TRBJ1-4, with 9 bases fitting TRBD1. The CDR3 length is 15 residues. Germline V gene sequence: CDR1 SGHDT, CDR2 YYEEEE. V shed 3 bases, J shed 5 bases, and the junction held 5 bases outside the gene matches. The CDR3 DNA reads as TGTGCCAGCAGCTCCCCGGGACAGGGAAATGAAAAACTGTTTTTT. This sequence encodes CASSSPGQGNEKLFF.

This clone was counted once. V is TRBV6-1 and J is TRBJ1-2, with 7 bases matching TRBD1. The CDR3 consists of 14 residues. In germline, CDR1 is MNHNS, CDR2 SASEGT. V shed 1 base and J 5 bases; nucleotides not matched to a gene: 4. CDR3 nucleotides: TGTGCCAGCAGTGAAGAGGGGGCAGGGTATGGCTACACCTTC. As protein: CASSEEGAGYGYTF.

The V gene is TRBV7-6, the J gene TRBJ1-1; 7 bases agree with TRBD1. This CDR3 comprises 15 residues. V shed 5 bases, J shed 5 bases, and the junction held 11 bases outside the gene matches. Germline V gene sequence: CDR1 SGHVS, CDR2 FNYEAQ. DNA for the CDR3: TGTGCCAGCAGCCTTGAGCCAGGGGGGTGGACTGAAGCTTTCTTT. This encodes CASSLEPGGWTEAFF.

This clone came up a few times. The CDR3 nucleotides read TGTGCCAGCAGCCAGGGGGCCTCCTACGAGCAGTACTTC. It specifies CASSQGASYEQYF. V and J are TRBV6-6 and TRBJ2-7; TRBD1 matches 8 bases. CDR1 MNHNY and CDR2 SVGAGI come from the germline V gene (reference sequence). J gave up 0 bases and V 6 bases, and 1 base lay outside the gene matches. This CDR3 region has 13 residues.

The rearrangement joins TRBV18 to TRBJ2-3; D is unresolved. Deletions cut 3 bases from V and 2 bases from J, with 6 bases between. The CDR3 covers 13 residues. CDR1 is KGHSH, CDR2 LQKENI, per germline. The DNA for the CDR3 is TGTGCCAGCTCACCTAGTTTCACAGATACGCAGTATTTT. Its protein is CASSPSFTDTQYF.

The V call is TRBV4-2, the J call TRBJ1-1; perhaps TRBD1 as D (6 bases). The length of the CDR3 is 15 residues. V gave up 1 base and J gave up 5 bases, with 14 bases separating them. Germline lookup yields CDR1 LGHNA and CDR2 YNFKEQ. For the CDR3, the DNA is TGTGCCAGCAGCCAAGCGGGCGGGGGCTTTACTGAAGCTTTCTTT. Its protein is CASSQAGGGFTEAFF.